These 25 T cell receptor beta chains came from one sample sequenced in a study of CD8 T cells in Susac syndrome. Roughly 0.45 to 1 ug RNA was reverse transcribed with random hexamers. TCRdb re-derived calls from the immunoSEQ multiplex PCR reads in MiXCR, one entry per CDR3 protein. The table lists about 240,000 distinct CDR3 sequences, approximately 95% of them singletons. What was sequenced was CD4+ T cells from PBMCs. The receptors originated from a human donor with Susac syndrome.

The chain couples TRBV7-2 to TRBJ2-7, with D perhaps matching TRBD1 (5 bases). This CDR3 spans 13 amino acids. V gave up 4 bases and J gave up 3 bases, with 10 bases separating them. Germline CDR1 reads SGHTA; CDR2 reads FQGNSA. Here the CDR3 reads CASSWRQNYEQYF. The DNA of the CDR3 is TGTGCCAGCAGCTGGAGACAGAACTACGAGCAGTACTTC.

The chain joins TRBV30 to TRBJ1-1; 11 bases align to TRBD1. The CDR3 contains 14 residues. The V gene's germline CDR1 is GTSNPN and CDR2 SVGIG (reference sequence). V trimming: 2 bases; J trimming: 4 bases; junction bases outside the gene matches: 3. CDR3 bases: TGTGCCTGGAGTCCAGGGACAGGGGGCACTGAAGCTTTCTTT. The encoded protein is CAWSPGTGGTEAFF.

There are a few counts of this clonotype. V is TRBV5-6 and J is TRBJ1-1, with no clear D. Germline CDR1 is SGHDT and CDR2 is YYEEEE. The germline V and J ends were trimmed by 1 base and 1 base, with 5 bases remaining between them. The CDR3 runs 13 residues. CDR3 bases: TGTGCCAGCAGCTTGAGGGCGAACACTGAAGCTTTCTTT. Translating gives CASSLRANTEAFF.

The chain uses TRBV12-3 or TRBV12-4 and TRBJ2-7; 10 nucleotides align to TRBD2. The CDR3 spans 14 residues. The V segment lost 6 bases and the J segment 7 bases; nucleotides outside the gene matches: 9. The CDR3 bases are TGTGCCAGCAGCACAGGGACTAGCGTCGGGGAGCAGTACTTC. Translated, it gives CASSTGTSVGEQYF.

The chain is built from TRBV29-1 and TRBJ2-1, with 7 bases that match TRBD1. V was clipped by 5 bases and J by 4 bases; unmatched bases: 11. The CDR3 loop spans 15 amino acids. CDR1 SQVTM and CDR2 ANQGSEA come from the germline V gene. The CDR3 reads CSVTRGSRIYNEQFF. The CDR3 DNA is TGCAGCGTTACCAGGGGGTCACGTATATACAATGAGCAGTTCTTC.

The chain employs TRBV20-1 and TRBJ1-1; D remains unclear. Germline V gene sequence: CDR1 DFQATT, CDR2 SNEGSKA (reference sequence). Trimming removed 3 bases at V and 3 bases at J, with 11 bases between. The CDR3 contains 13 residues. CDR3 DNA sequence: TGCAGTGCTAGCACCGGGTCGTACACTGAAGCTTTCTTT. Translation: CSASTGSYTEAFF.

CDR3 DNA: TGTGCCTGGAGTGTACTGGGAGGGTGGAACACTGAAGCTTTCTTT. Amino acid sequence: CAWSVLGGWNTEAFF. The chain links TRBV30 to TRBJ1-1, with D unresolved. The CDR3 totals 15 residues. The V and J ends lost 0 bases and 1 base respectively, with 12 bases between them. CDR1 is GTSNPN and CDR2 is SVGIG in the germline V gene (reference sequence).

This rearrangement joins TRBV19 to TRBJ2-5, with a possible D match to TRBD1 (7 bases). This CDR3 is 14 amino acids long. Germline V gives CDR1 LNHDA, CDR2 SQIVND (reference sequence). V lost 6 bases and J lost 5, with 16 bases in between. The CDR3 loop reads CASRTEQGRETQYF. In nucleotides, the CDR3 is TGTGCCAGTAGGACAGAACAGGGGAGGGAGACCCAGTACTTC.

The chain carries TRBV3-1 and TRBJ2-1; D is possibly TRBD2 (6 bases). V was clipped by 5 bases and J by 5 bases, with 16 bases between them. Per the germline V gene, CDR1 is LGHDT and CDR2 is YNNKEL (reference sequence). This CDR3 spans 15 amino acids. CDR3 nucleotide sequence: TGTGCCAGCAGCGCTCGCGGGACCTTCCACAATGAGCAGTTCTTC. Translated: CASSARGTFHNEQFF.

CDR3 DNA: TGTGCCAGCTCACCGACAGCACTTAAGTTTGATGGCTACACCTTC. Translating it yields CASSPTALKFDGYTF. The V gene is TRBV18, the J gene TRBJ1-2; the D gene is possibly TRBD1 (5 bases). Trimming left V 3 bases short and J 6 bases short, with 17 bases between. The CDR3 loop spans 15 amino acids. CDR1 is KGHSH and CDR2 is LQKENI in the germline V gene.

The chain couples TRBV18 to TRBJ2-1, with 7 nucleotides matching TRBD2. V trimming: 1 base; J trimming: 1 base; junction bases outside the gene matches: 1. The CDR3 extends over 15 amino acids. CDR1 KGHSH and CDR2 LQKENI come from the germline V gene. CDR3 DNA sequence: TGTGCCAGCTCACCACGGGAGGGATCCTACAATGAGCAGTTCTTC. Its translation is CASSPREGSYNEQFF. Based on the CDR3 plus reference TRBV18 and TRBJ2-1, the full variable domain is NAGVMQNPRHLVRRRGQEARLRCSPMKGHSHVYWYRQLPEEGLKFMVYLQKENIIDESGMPKERFSAEFPKEGPSILRIQQVVRGDSAAYFCASSPREGSYNEQFFGPGTRLTVL.

V gene TRBV29-1 combines with J gene TRBJ2-2; D is unresolved. Looked up from germline, CDR1 is SQVTM and CDR2 is ANQGSEA. The CDR3 is 14 amino acids. With 4 bases removed from V and 0 bases from J, the gap between germline ends came to 9 bases. CDR3 loop: CSVGIPPNTGELFF. The CDR3 region has the DNA TGCAGCGTTGGGATTCCACCGAACACCGGGGAGCTGTTTTTT.

The V gene is TRBV12-3 or TRBV12-4, the J gene TRBJ2-3; tentative D call: TRBD2 (5 bases). The CDR3 is made up of 13 amino acids. V was trimmed by 0 bases and J by 6 bases, leaving 7 bases between them. CDR3 region: CASSLARADTQYF. For the CDR3, the DNA is TGTGCCAGCAGTTTAGCGAGGGCGGATACGCAGTATTTT.

The chain carries TRBV6-1 and TRBJ2-1; TRBD2 matches 10 bases. Germline values: CDR1 MNHNS, CDR2 SASEGT. V was clipped by 8 bases and J by 5 bases; unmatched bases: 3. The CDR3 is made up of 13 amino acids. The CDR3 protein is CASLLAGHNEQFF. CDR3 DNA sequence: TGTGCCAGCTTACTAGCGGGACACAATGAGCAGTTCTTC.

The chain couples TRBV30 to TRBJ1-3, with a tentative D call TRBD1 (6 bases). Per the germline V gene, CDR1 is GTSNPN and CDR2 is SVGIG (reference sequence). This CDR3 comprises 13 residues. The CDR3 loop is CAFTAGEGNTIYF. CDR3 in DNA: TGTGCATTTACCGCAGGGGAGGGAAACACCATATATTTT. Full variable domain (remainder filled in from reference TRBV30 and TRBJ1-3): SQTIHQWPATLVQPVGSPLSLECTVEGTSNPNLYWYRQAAGRGLQLLFYSVGIGQISSEVPQNLSASRPQDRQFILSSKKLLLSDSGFYLCAFTAGEGNTIYFGEGSWLTVV.

The rearrangement links TRBV11-2 to TRBJ2-1, with 7 nucleotides matching TRBD2. The V segment lost 6 bases and the J segment 0 bases; nucleotides outside the gene matches: 5. CDR3 length: 15 residues. Germline V gene lookup returns CDR1 SGHAT and CDR2 FQNNGV. The CDR3 reads CASRDGGSSYNEQFF. The CDR3 region has the DNA TGTGCCAGCAGGGACGGGGGGAGCTCCTACAATGAGCAGTTCTTC.

The gene calls are TRBV30 and TRBJ1-4; D is ambiguous. Trimming took 5 bases from V and 5 from J, leaving 6 bases between them. Germline assignment: CDR1 GTSNPN and CDR2 SVGIG (reference sequence). The CDR3 runs to 11 residues. The CDR3 nucleotides are TGTGCCTGGTCCACGAATGAAAAACTGTTTTTT. Amino acids: CAWSTNEKLFF.

This chain joins TRBV4-1 and TRBJ1-2; 7 bases fit TRBD1. The CDR3 spans 15 residues. Trimming took 1 base from V and 2 from J; bases not matched to a gene: 4. Germline CDR1 reads MGHRA; CDR2 reads YSYEKL. The CDR3 region is CASSQAKQGNYGYTF. For the CDR3, the DNA is TGCGCCAGCAGCCAAGCTAAACAGGGGAACTATGGCTACACCTTC.

The J gene is TRBJ1-2, the V gene TRBV20-1, with D perhaps matching TRBD1 (6 bases). Germline values: CDR1 DFQATT, CDR2 SNEGSKA (reference sequence). CDR3 size: 14 residues. V dropped 0 bases and J dropped 2 bases, with 10 bases sitting between them. DNA for the CDR3: TGCAGTGCTAGAGATTTTGGACAGAACTATGGCTACACCTTC. It specifies CSARDFGQNYGYTF.

The J gene is TRBJ2-3, the V gene TRBV27; 9 nucleotides align to TRBD2. Germline V gene lookup returns CDR1 MNHEY and CDR2 SMNVEV (reference sequence). The trim removed 7 bases at V and 3 bases at J, leaving 11 bases unmatched. The CDR3 loop spans 16 amino acids. The CDR3 DNA sequence: TGTGCCAGCACCCTGCGGGCGGGAGGGCCGACAGATACGCAGTATTTT. Amino acids: CASTLRAGGPTDTQYF.

The sample holds one count of this clonotype. This sequence joins TRBV20-1 and TRBJ2-5; D gene ambiguous. V dropped 0 bases and J dropped 4 bases, with 12 bases sitting between them. This CDR3 has 14 amino acids. Germline V gives CDR1 DFQATT, CDR2 SNEGSKA (reference sequence). The CDR3 nucleotides read TGCAGTGCTAGAGATGGTGGGATGCGAGAGACCCAGTACTTC. Its protein is CSARDGGMRETQYF.

This chain uses TRBV9 with TRBJ2-3, with TRBD2 as a possible D gene (5 bases). The CDR3 has 12 amino acids. V was cut by 6 bases and J by 3 bases, with 8 bases left in between. Germline V lookup: CDR1 SGDLS, CDR2 YYNGEE. The CDR3 spells CASTRVTDTQYF. The CDR3 DNA follows: TGTGCCAGCACGAGGGTGACAGATACGCAGTATTTT.

This clonotype was observed once. The chain uses TRBV12-3 or TRBV12-4 and TRBJ2-7, with TRBD2 identical over 9 bases. The trim removed 5 bases at V and 7 bases at J, leaving 12 bases unmatched. This CDR3 has 15 amino acids. CDR3 nucleotide sequence: TGTGCCAGCAGTCCCACCCCTGGCGGGAGGGGGGAGCAGTACTTC. It yields the protein CASSPTPGGRGEQYF.

The gene calls are TRBV15 and TRBJ1-2; TRBD1 might be the D (5 bases). Germline lookup yields CDR1 LNHNV and CDR2 YYDKDF (reference sequence). This CDR3 has 14 amino acids. Trimming removed 5 bases at V and 0 bases at J, with 10 bases between. The DNA for the CDR3 is TGTGCCACCAGCCCCCAGGGTCCTAACTATGGCTACACCTTC. It encodes CATSPQGPNYGYTF.

This sequence joins TRBV7-3 and TRBJ2-1, with D possibly called TRBD1 or TRBD2 (5 bases each). Trimming took off 2 bases at V and 6 bases at J, with 17 bases between the two ends. The V gene's germline CDR1 is SGHTA and CDR2 FQGTGA. This CDR3 is built from 16 residues. CDR3 residues: CASSLPGDPATNEQFF. The CDR3 bases are TGTGCCAGCAGCTTACCCGGGGACCCGGCCACCAATGAGCAGTTCTTC.